Each of the 10 T cell receptor beta chains below was sequenced from the same sample in a study of cytomegalovirus exposure and HLA in healthy donors (dated by TCRdb to 2015 to 2018). Receptors were amplified or captured by the immunoSEQ multiplex PCR assay. The multiplex PCR relied on a mix of 60 forward primers for TCR Vbeta segments and 13 reverse primers for TCR Jbeta segments. The table was pulled from immuneACCESS by TCRdb, which kept in-frame rearrangements only. Such tables lose some clones; where checked, under half of the loss comes from unresolved V genes, and the rest has no known cause. The sample table holds roughly 67,000 clones, of which roughly 80% were seen once. The ten largest clones capture roughly 7.7% of the sample. Input material: PBMCs. These receptors originate from a man aged 60 to 69 in good health and CMV-seropositive.

The rearrangement links TRBV5-5 to TRBJ2-3; 8 nucleotides align to TRBD2. The trim removed 5 bases at V and 4 bases at J, leaving 18 bases unmatched. CDR1 is SGHKS and CDR2 is YYEKEE in the germline V gene (reference sequence). This CDR3 is 18 amino acids long. Here the CDR3 reads CASRARLAGLDEPDTQYF. The CDR3 DNA reads as TGTGCCAGCAGGGCACGGCTAGCGGGCCTAGATGAGCCAGATACGCAGTATTTT.

This rearrangement joins TRBV6-5 to TRBJ1-1; D gene unclear. CDR1 MNHEY and CDR2 SVGAGI come from the germline V gene. V lost 4 bases to trimming and J lost 0 bases, with 9 bases between them. This CDR3 is built from 14 residues. The CDR3 nucleotides read TGTGCCAGCAGTTCCCCGAGCATGAACACTGAAGCTTTCTTT. It encodes CASSSPSMNTEAFF.

This rearrangement joins TRBV7-2 to TRBJ2-1, with 13 positions matching TRBD2. Germline lookup yields CDR1 SGHTA and CDR2 FQGNSA. The V and J ends lost 3 bases and 10 bases, in that order; junction bases with no gene match: 12. The CDR3 is made up of 17 amino acids. CDR3 DNA sequence: TGTGCCAGCAGCTTTCCAACTAGCGGGAGGGCCGAGGGAGAGCAGTTCTTC. Translation: CASSFPTSGRAEGEQFF.

The chain carries TRBV6-1 and TRBJ1-5; D is unresolved. Germline V gene sequence: CDR1 MNHNS, CDR2 SASEGT. The CDR3 runs to 14 residues. The V gene lost 4 bases and the J gene lost 3 bases, with 10 bases spanning the gap. The CDR3: CASSVAGYNQPQHF. CDR3 sequence (DNA): TGTGCCAGCAGTGTCGCGGGGTACAATCAGCCCCAGCATTTT.

The chain employs TRBV19 and TRBJ1-4; the D gene is possibly TRBD1 (5 bases). V was trimmed by 3 bases and J by 0 bases, leaving 11 bases between them. Germline V gives CDR1 LNHDA, CDR2 SQIVND (reference sequence). The CDR3 consists of 16 residues. The CDR3 is CASSMGGTATNEKLFF. The CDR3 DNA reads as TGTGCCAGTAGTATGGGAGGGACTGCAACTAATGAAAAACTGTTTTTT.

The chain couples TRBV29-1 to TRBJ1-1; no definite D call. The CDR3 consists of 11 residues. Germline CDR1 SQVTM, CDR2 ANQGSEA. V lost 4 bases and J lost 3, with 6 bases in between. The chain's CDR3 is CSVGGDTEAFF. The DNA of the CDR3 is TGCAGCGTTGGAGGTGACACTGAAGCTTTCTTT.

The rearrangement joins TRBV2 to TRBJ2-2, with unresolved D. The V and J ends lost 5 bases and 0 bases respectively, with 7 bases between them. In germline, CDR1 is SNHLY, CDR2 FYNNEI. This CDR3 has 14 residues. The CDR3 loop is CASSIESNTGELFF. The CDR3 DNA is TGTGCCAGCAGTATAGAGTCGAACACCGGGGAGCTGTTTTTT.

V usage is TRBV5-6 and J usage is TRBJ2-7; D is perhaps TRBD1 (6 bases). V was trimmed by 2 bases and J by 2 bases, leaving 11 bases between them. This CDR3 spans 14 amino acids. Germline V gene sequence: CDR1 SGHDT, CDR2 YYEEEE. CDR3 coding DNA: TGTGCCAGCAGCTTCTGGACAGCTGCCTACGAGCAGTACTTC. It codes for CASSFWTAAYEQYF.

V and J are TRBV18 and TRBJ2-3; 9 bases align to TRBD1. From germline, CDR1 is KGHSH and CDR2 LQKENI. J lost 4 bases, V lost 3 bases, and 5 bases had no gene match. This CDR3 is 15 amino acids long. CDR3 DNA: TGTGCCAGCTCACCGGGACAGGGACTCTCAGATACGCAGTATTTT. Translation: CASSPGQGLSDTQYF.

A few counts support this clone. V and J are TRBV6-7 and TRBJ2-7, with D possibly TRBD2 on 6 matching bases. TRBV6-7 is classed as an ORF, of uncertain function. The CDR3 sequence is 12 residues long. V was shortened by 7 bases and J by 4 bases, with 11 bases between the two germline ends. The CDR3: CASTEGLYEQYF. As DNA, the CDR3 is TGTGCCAGCACGGAGGGCCTGTACGAGCAGTACTTC.